One sample yielded the 25 T cell receptor beta chains listed below, sequenced in a study of blood T cell repertoires in COVID-19. Produced via immunoSEQ multiplex PCR; TCRdb's table is partial and in-frame only. The data contain roughly 250,000 clones, 88% of them singletons. The sequenced material came from PBMCs or T cells enriched from blood (not recorded which). The receptors derive from a woman in her thirties or forties with acute COVID-19.

V and J are TRBV7-2 and TRBJ2-5; 7 bases map to TRBD1. Germline CDR1 and CDR2: SGHTA and FQGNSA. The CDR3 contains 15 residues. V lost 5 bases and J lost 2; bases outside the gene matches: 8. The CDR3 coding sequence is TGTGCCAGCAGCCCCCTAGGACAGGAACAAGAGACCCAGTACTTC. Encoded protein: CASSPLGQEQETQYF. Variable domain in full (rest from reference TRBV7-2 and TRBJ2-5): GAGVSQSPSNKVTEKGKDVELRCDPISGHTALYWYRQSLGQGLEFLIYFQGNSAPDKSGLPSDRFSAERTGGSVSTLTIQRTQQEDSAVYLCASSPLGQEQETQYFGPGTRLLVL.

V and J are TRBV3-1 (or the pseudogene TRBV3-2) and TRBJ1-6; 7 bases are a match to TRBD1. Germline-derived CDR1 and CDR2 are LGHDT and YNNKEL (reference sequence). The trim removed 4 bases at V and 8 bases at J, leaving 14 bases unmatched. The CDR3 runs to 17 residues. The CDR3 here is CASSRGQATLVYSPLHF. The CDR3, as DNA: TGTGCCAGCAGCCGTGGACAGGCGACGCTGGTATATTCACCCCTCCACTTT.

The genes are TRBV5-1 and TRBJ2-7, with 8 bases matching TRBD1. Per the germline V gene, CDR1 is SGHRS and CDR2 is YFSETQ. The CDR3 spans 14 residues. V was pared by 0 bases and J by 6 bases, with 5 bases of the junction left unmatched. The CDR3 reads CASSLVQGGGEQYF. CDR3 DNA sequence: TGCGCCAGCAGCTTGGTACAGGGGGGCGGCGAGCAGTACTTC.

The V gene is TRBV30, the J gene TRBJ2-3; the match to TRBD1 covers 12 bases. With V trimmed by 1 base and J by 4 bases, 6 bases remained unmatched. This CDR3 comprises 16 residues. Germline V CDR1 and CDR2: GTSNPN, SVGIG (reference sequence). For the CDR3, the DNA is TGTGCCTGGAGTGAAGGGACAGGGGGCACAGCAGATACGCAGTATTTT. This translates into CAWSEGTGGTADTQYF.

The chain has TRBV25-1 and TRBJ2-1; no clear D gene. This CDR3 has 11 residues. Looked up from germline, CDR1 is MGHDK and CDR2 is SYGVNS. Trimming took off 1 base at V and 12 bases at J, with 7 bases between the two ends. The CDR3 protein is CASSESVGQFF. CDR3 in DNA: TGTGCCAGCAGTGAATCTGTCGGGCAGTTCTTC. Supplemented by reference TRBV25-1 and TRBJ2-1, the full variable domain reads EADIYQTPRYLVIGTGKKITLECSQTMGHDKMYWYQQDPGMELHLIHYSYGVNSTEKGDLSSESTVSRIRTEHFPLTLESARPSHTSQYLCASSESVGQFFGPGTRLTVL.

This clone came up once. The CDR3 loop is CASRRDSPYGYTF. CDR3 bases: TGCGCCAGCAGACGGGACAGCCCCTATGGCTACACCTTC. The chain carries TRBV5-1 and TRBJ1-2; 7 nucleotides match TRBD1. The CDR3 consists of 13 residues. Germline CDR1 SGHRS, CDR2 YFSETQ. The ends lost 5 bases at V and 4 bases at J; junction bases unmatched: 5.

J is TRBJ1-4 and V is TRBV28; D may be TRBD1 (6 bases). This CDR3 has 16 amino acids. V was shortened by 3 bases and J by 4 bases, with 15 bases between the two germline ends. The germline gives CDR1 MDHEN, CDR2 SYDVKM. CDR3: CASSFGGRGFNEKLFF. In nucleotides, the CDR3 is TGTGCCAGCAGTTTCGGGGGGCGAGGGTTTAATGAAAAACTGTTTTTT.

V is TRBV9 and J is TRBJ2-1; 11 bases match TRBD2. The CDR3 spans 15 residues. Trimming took 0 bases from V and 5 from J; bases not matched to a gene: 1. Germline CDR1 and CDR2: SGDLS and YYNGEE. CDR3 DNA: TGTGCCAGCAGCGTAGAGACTAGCGGGAACAATGAGCAGTTCTTC. This encodes CASSVETSGNNEQFF.

The chain employs TRBV30 and TRBJ2-7, with D maybe TRBD1 (6 bases). The germline V and J ends were trimmed by 2 bases and 4 bases, with 18 bases remaining between them. Germline CDR1 reads GTSNPN; CDR2 reads SVGIG (reference sequence). The CDR3 covers 15 residues. CDR3 residues: CAWSPRGVVGYEQYF. CDR3 DNA: TGTGCCTGGAGTCCCAGGGGAGTCGTGGGGTACGAGCAGTACTTC.

The genes are TRBV2 and TRBJ1-3, with unresolved D. Trimming stripped 10 bases from V and 0 bases from J, with 16 bases between. Germline CDR1 reads SNHLY; CDR2 reads FYNNEI. The CDR3 runs 15 residues. The CDR3 sequence: CANSLLWSSGNTIYF. In DNA form, the CDR3 reads TGTGCCAACTCCCTTTTATGGAGCTCTGGAAACACCATATATTTT.

This clone was recorded a few times. The chain joins TRBV20-1 to TRBJ2-7; 8 positions match TRBD2. J gave up 2 bases and V 3 bases, and 0 bases lay outside the gene matches. Germline CDR1 DFQATT, CDR2 SNEGSKA (reference sequence). The CDR3 is 12 residues long. The CDR3 bases are TGCAGTGCTAGTAGCGGGGCCTACGAGCAGTACTTC. This translates into CSASSGAYEQYF.

The CDR3 sequence: CASISPQGALGNTIYF. CDR3 DNA sequence: TGTGCCAGCATTTCCCCCCAGGGGGCACTTGGAAACACCATATATTTT. The chain is built from TRBV28 and TRBJ1-3; 8 positions agree with TRBD1. The CDR3 runs 16 residues. V lost 7 bases, J lost 3 bases, and 11 bases stayed unmatched. The germline gives CDR1 MDHEN, CDR2 SYDVKM. Combining the CDR3 with reference TRBV28 and TRBJ1-3 gives the whole variable domain DVKVTQSSRYLVKRTGEKVFLECVQDMDHENMFWYRQDPGLGLRLIYFSYDVKMKEKGDIPEGYSVSREKKERFSLILESASTNQTSMYLCASISPQGALGNTIYFGEGSWLTVV.

The chain recombines TRBV6-5 with TRBJ1-1; D unresolved. This CDR3 has 16 residues. Per germline, CDR1 MNHEY and CDR2 SVGAGI. The V end was cut by 2 bases, the J end by 1 base, with 14 bases between. The CDR3 spells CASSYVAVGGNTEAFF. CDR3 DNA sequence: TGTGCCAGCAGTTACGTCGCAGTCGGAGGGAACACTGAAGCTTTCTTT.

The rearrangement links TRBV7-3 to TRBJ2-2; D is ambiguous. Germline V gene sequence: CDR1 SGHTA, CDR2 FQGTGA. The CDR3 covers 14 residues. Trimming took 3 bases from V and 1 from J, leaving 6 bases between them. The CDR3 nucleotides are TGTGCCAGCAGCTTTGGCGGGAACACCGGGGAGCTGTTTTTT. It yields the protein CASSFGGNTGELFF.

The DNA of the CDR3 is TGTGCCAGCAGCGCAAACAGGGGTGGGGGCACTGAAGCTTTCTTT. Its protein product is CASSANRGGGTEAFF. The chain combines TRBV9 with TRBJ1-1; TRBD1 agrees at 7 bases. Losses at the gene ends were 3 bases for V and 4 bases for J; bases not matched to a gene: 9. Germline-derived CDR1 and CDR2 are SGDLS and YYNGEE. This CDR3 region has 15 residues.

This chain links TRBV3-1 (or the pseudogene TRBV3-2) with TRBJ1-2; the D gene is possibly TRBD1 (6 bases). The CDR3 is 15 residues long. Germline V gene data show CDR1 as LGHDT and CDR2 as YNNKEL (reference sequence). Trimming removed 3 bases from V and 4 bases from J, with 15 bases in between. Here the CDR3 reads CASSQSPGAPYGYTF. In nucleotides, the CDR3 is TGTGCCAGCAGCCAGTCACCAGGGGCTCCCTATGGCTACACCTTC.

V gene TRBV6-5 combines with J gene TRBJ1-5, with TRBD1 as a possible D gene (6 bases). The CDR3 contains 10 residues. Germline V gives CDR1 MNHEY, CDR2 SVGAGI. Between the trimmed V and J ends, which lost 10 bases and 15 bases, there was a span of 16 bases. CDR3 amino acids: CATRDTPRHF. In DNA form, the CDR3 reads TGTGCCACCCGGGACACTCCCAGGCATTTT.

V gene TRBV6-1 combines with J gene TRBJ2-7, with 7 nucleotides matching TRBD2. V gave up 1 base and J gave up 2 bases; unmatched junction bases: 8. CDR3 size: 16 residues. Per the germline V gene, CDR1 is MNHNS and CDR2 is SASEGT. The CDR3 reads CASSEGGSGRAYEQYV. The DNA for the CDR3 is TGTGCCAGCAGTGAAGGCGGGTCTGGGAGGGCCTACGAGCAGTACGTC.

The chain uses TRBV11-2 and TRBJ2-1, with 7 bases aligning to TRBD1. CDR1 SGHAT and CDR2 FQNNGV come from the germline V gene. The CDR3 sequence is 15 residues long. The V segment lost 4 bases and the J segment 7 bases; nucleotides outside the gene matches: 10. CDR3 amino acids: CASSSATDRVNEQFF. DNA of the CDR3: TGTGCCAGCAGCTCCGCAACCGACAGGGTGAATGAGCAGTTCTTC.

This rearrangement joins TRBV5-1 to TRBJ2-1, with TRBD2 matching 12 bases. There are 16 residues in the CDR3. V shed 0 bases, J shed 10 bases, and the junction held 8 bases outside the gene matches. The germline gives CDR1 SGHRS, CDR2 YFSETQ. CDR3 in DNA: TGCGCCAGCAGCTTGGGGACTAGCGGGATGTACGGGGAGCAGTTCTTC. It encodes CASSLGTSGMYGEQFF.

The V gene is TRBV19, the J gene TRBJ1-2; D possibly corresponds to TRBD1 (5 bases). Trimming left V 10 bases short and J 6 bases short, with 21 bases between. Germline CDR1 reads LNHDA; CDR2 reads SQIVND (reference sequence). The CDR3 length is 14 residues. CDR3 nucleotides: TGTGCCACCCAGTTTTCGACAGCAATTCATGGCTACACCTTC. Protein product: CATQFSTAIHGYTF.

The gene calls are TRBV9 and TRBJ2-2; TRBD1 aligns across 11 bases. Trimming removed 3 bases from V and 7 bases from J; junction bases left unmatched: 5. The V gene's germline CDR1 is SGDLS and CDR2 YYNGEE. This CDR3 is 15 amino acids long. Here the CDR3 reads CASSAAGTGGGELFF. The DNA of the CDR3 is TGTGCCAGCAGCGCAGCCGGGACAGGGGGCGGGGAGCTGTTTTTT.

This clone was counted once. The chain combines TRBV10-1 with TRBJ2-4; 16 nucleotides agree with TRBD2. From germline, CDR1 is WNHNN and CDR2 SYGVQD (reference sequence). V trimming: 4 bases; J trimming: 0 bases; junction bases outside the gene matches: 6. The CDR3 consists of 19 residues. For the CDR3, the DNA is TGCGCCAGCAGTGCTGGGACTAGCGGGAGGGCCTCAGCCAAAAACATTCAGTACTTC. It yields the protein CASSAGTSGRASAKNIQYF.

The chain carries TRBV4-1 and TRBJ2-2; 10 positions agree with TRBD2. Trimming at V came to 4 bases and at J to 2 bases, leaving 4 bases not matched to a gene. The CDR3 contains 16 residues. CDR1 is MGHRA, CDR2 YSYEKL, per germline. The CDR3 is CASSRTSGANTGELFF. CDR3 sequence (DNA): TGCGCCAGCAGCCGGACTAGCGGAGCAAACACCGGGGAGCTGTTTTTT.

For the CDR3, the DNA is TGTGCCAGTAGTCCCCGTGGAGGGGCCTACGAGCAGTACTTC. The encoded protein is CASSPRGGAYEQYF. The chain is built from TRBV19 and TRBJ2-7; perhaps TRBD2 as D (6 bases). The V gene's germline CDR1 is LNHDA and CDR2 SQIVND (reference sequence). The CDR3 is made up of 14 amino acids. The V end was cut by 5 bases, the J end by 2 bases, with 13 bases between.